The clone carrying this T cell receptor beta chain was recorded a few times. The target antigen is unknown. V lost 8 bases to trimming and J lost 0 bases, with 20 bases between them. CDR1 and CDR2 from the germline V gene are SEHNR and FQNEAQ (reference sequence). There are 16 residues in the CDR3. These data originate in a study of T-cell reconstitution after alpha-beta-depleted transplantation in children. Overall study results and limits: Newly produced T cells mostly provided counts and TCRbeta diversity after one year, as hyperexpanded clones declined. Surviving recipient T cells and thymic progenitors accounted for the high day-60 TCRbeta diversity observed in some patients.

It was with unique molecular identifiers that the TCRbeta library was prepared. TCRdb processed the PCR reads anew with MiXCR; each CDR3 protein has one entry. Of around 700,000 distinct CDR3 sequences in the sample, around 13% are singletons; the top ten hold about 0.77%. Sequenced material: PBMCs, taken before TCRalphabeta/CD19-depleted stem cell transplant. The chain couples TRBV7-9 to TRBJ2-7; D unresolved. This receptor was identified in a girl between 2 and 10 years old with congenital amegakaryocytic thrombocytopenia, due to receive a stem cell transplant. CDR3 DNA sequence: TGTGCCAGCTCCCCAAACACCGCCTTGGGCTCCTACGAGCAGTACTTC. Encoded protein: CASSPNTALGSYEQYF.